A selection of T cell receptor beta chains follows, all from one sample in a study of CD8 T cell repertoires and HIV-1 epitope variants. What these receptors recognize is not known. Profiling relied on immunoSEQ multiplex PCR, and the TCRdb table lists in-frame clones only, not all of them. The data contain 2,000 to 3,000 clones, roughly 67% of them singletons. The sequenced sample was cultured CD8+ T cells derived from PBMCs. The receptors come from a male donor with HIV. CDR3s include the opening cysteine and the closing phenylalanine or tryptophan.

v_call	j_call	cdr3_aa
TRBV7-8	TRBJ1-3	CAGGLTGDTIYF
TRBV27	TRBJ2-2	CARKLAGRNTGELLF
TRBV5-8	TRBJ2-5	CASSLGQREYGETQYF
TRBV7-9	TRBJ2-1	CASSLGQGLNNEQFF
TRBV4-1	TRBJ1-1	CASSQGWGMNTEAFF
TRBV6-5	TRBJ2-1	CASSDQTGGFPFF
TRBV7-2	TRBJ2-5	CASSLATGLGQETQYF
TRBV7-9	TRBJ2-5	CASSPLPGQGEETQYF
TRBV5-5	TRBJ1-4	CASSPDRVPNEKLFF
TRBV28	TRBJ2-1	CASSWGVNEQFF
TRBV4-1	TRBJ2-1	CASSQETSGWTDEQFF
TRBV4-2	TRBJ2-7	CASSQDLGSYEQYF
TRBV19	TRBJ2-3	CASSPRDGSADTQYF
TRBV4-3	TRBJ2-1	CASSQAPLPLDLDEQFF
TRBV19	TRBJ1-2	CASSIALSAGYTF